This TCR beta chain was identified during a study of shared clonotypes between healthy human individuals. Germline V gives CDR1 MNHEY, CDR2 SMNVEV (reference sequence). There are 13 residues in the CDR3. V was clipped by 4 bases and J by 3 bases, with 10 bases between them. In replicate PCRs of unsorted PBMC, approximately 280 ng DNA, roughly 31,000 T cell genomes, was used. TCRdb's table, derived via immunoSEQ multiplex PCR, lists solely in-frame clones and lacks some. The table lists approximately 500,000 clones, approximately 85% of them singletons, with roughly 13% in the top ten. HIV-negative, healthy adults without recent acute infections or vaccinations were the donors. Tens of millions of PBMCs went into genomic DNA for unsorted samples.

This sequence joins TRBV27 and TRBJ2-7, with D possibly TRBD1 on 6 matching bases. This receptor was obtained from a woman between 40 and 50 years old in good health. Some clones in this sample may be carry-over from other donors' samples. Sequencing was performed on PBMCs. CDR3 residues: CASSSDSYYEQYF. The DNA of the CDR3 is TGTGCCAGCAGTTCGGACAGTTACTACGAGCAGTACTTC.